Listed below are T cell receptor beta chains from one sample, sequenced in a study of cytomegalovirus exposure and HLA in healthy donors. The table came from immunoSEQ multiplex PCR; TCRdb's copy has only in-frame clones and leaves some out. The table for this sample gives 80,000 to 100,000 clones. Material for sequencing was PBMCs. The source is a man aged 45-65 years in good health and CMV-seropositive. CDR3s include the opening cysteine and the closing phenylalanine or tryptophan. A D gene is named only where the DNA matches it firmly.

CDR3nt: TGTGCCAGCAGCTTAAGGGGGTTGTGGGACACCGGGGAGCTGTTTTTT; CDR3aa: CASSLRGLWDTGELFF; d_gene: .; v_gene: TRBV7-9; j_gene: TRBJ2-2
CDR3nt: TGTGCCACCGCCAGCCACGGAGTCTATGGCTACACCTTC; CDR3aa: CATASHGVYGYTF; d_gene: .; v_gene: TRBV27; j_gene: TRBJ1-2
CDR3nt: TGTGCCAGCAGCGGGGACACCCTAAATGAGCAGTTCTTC; CDR3aa: CASSGDTLNEQFF; d_gene: .; v_gene: TRBV7-9; j_gene: TRBJ2-1
CDR3nt: TGTGCCAGCAGCTTCGGAGGGCCGGGCTCTGGAAACACCATATATTTT; CDR3aa: CASSFGGPGSGNTIYF; d_gene: .; v_gene: TRBV5-4; j_gene: TRBJ1-3
CDR3nt: TGCGCCAGCAGTGACACGACAGGGGTGGATGAAAAACTGTTTTTT; CDR3aa: CASSDTTGVDEKLFF; d_gene: TRBD1; v_gene: TRBV10-2; j_gene: TRBJ1-4
CDR3nt: TGTGCCAGCGGAATCTTCGCGGGAGGAGCCCTTAAGCCCTACGAGCAGTACTTC; CDR3aa: CASGIFAGGALKPYEQYF; d_gene: TRBD2; v_gene: TRBV28; j_gene: TRBJ2-7
CDR3nt: TGCGCCAGCAGGCGGGGACTAGCGGGAGGGTTCTCTCATGAGCAGTTCTTC; CDR3aa: CASRRGLAGGFSHEQFF; d_gene: TRBD2; v_gene: TRBV5-1; j_gene: TRBJ2-1
CDR3nt: TGCAGCGTTGAACTAGCGGACGACTACGAGCAGTACTTC; CDR3aa: CSVELADDYEQYF; d_gene: TRBD2; v_gene: TRBV29-1; j_gene: TRBJ2-7
CDR3nt: TGTGCCAGCACGAGCTGGTCCTACGAGCAGTACTTC; CDR3aa: CASTSWSYEQYF; d_gene: .; v_gene: TRBV6-5; j_gene: TRBJ2-7
CDR3nt: TGTGCCAGCACCCTGGAGGGAGTCGAGCAGTACTTC; CDR3aa: CASTLEGVEQYF; d_gene: .; v_gene: TRBV7-9; j_gene: TRBJ2-7
CDR3nt: TGTGCCAGCAGCCCAGGGGGTACTGGGGCCAACGTCCTGACTTTC; CDR3aa: CASSPGGTGANVLTF; d_gene: TRBD1; v_gene: TRBV5-4; j_gene: TRBJ2-6
CDR3nt: TGTGCCAGCAGCTTCCGGGGACAGGGCCCCTACAATGAGCAGTTCTTC; CDR3aa: CASSFRGQGPYNEQFF; d_gene: TRBD1; v_gene: TRBV7-2; j_gene: TRBJ2-1
CDR3nt: TGTGCCAGTATCCCAGGGACAGGTAAATTCTACAATGAGCAGTTCTTC; CDR3aa: CASIPGTGKFYNEQFF; d_gene: TRBD1; v_gene: TRBV19; j_gene: TRBJ2-1
CDR3nt: TGTGCCAGCAGTCTATTAGGGGAGCGGGGTCAGCCCCAGCATTTT; CDR3aa: CASSLLGERGQPQHF; d_gene: .; v_gene: TRBV6-6; j_gene: TRBJ1-5
CDR3nt: TGTGCCATCAAAGGAGCAGGGTCTGGGATAGCGGGGCGAAACTCCTACAATGAGCAGTTCTTC; CDR3aa: CAIKGAGSGIAGRNSYNEQFF; d_gene: TRBD2; v_gene: TRBV10-3; j_gene: TRBJ2-1
CDR3nt: TGTGCCAGCAGGAACGGGGGATCCGGGATTAGCTCCTACAATGAGCAGTTCTTC; CDR3aa: CASRNGGSGISSYNEQFF; d_gene: .; v_gene: TRBV5-4; j_gene: TRBJ2-1
CDR3nt: TGCAGCGTTGTGCGGACAGTCGGCACCGGGGAGCTGTTTTTT; CDR3aa: CSVVRTVGTGELFF; d_gene: .; v_gene: TRBV29-1; j_gene: TRBJ2-2
CDR3nt: TGTGCCAGCTCACCACTCCTCGGGACAGCATACAATGAGCAGTTCTTC; CDR3aa: CASSPLLGTAYNEQFF; d_gene: TRBD1; v_gene: TRBV18; j_gene: TRBJ2-1
CDR3nt: TGTGCCAGCAGCGTAGGTTTAGGGAGCTCCTACGAGCAGTACTTC; CDR3aa: CASSVGLGSSYEQYF; d_gene: .; v_gene: TRBV9; j_gene: TRBJ2-7
CDR3nt: TGTGCCAGCAGGGGCCGGACAGATTCGACCGGGGAGCTGTTTTTT; CDR3aa: CASRGRTDSTGELFF; d_gene: .; v_gene: TRBV6-1; j_gene: TRBJ2-2